The TCR beta chain described here comes from a study of T-cell reconstitution after alpha-beta-depleted transplantation in children. To note about this clonotype: Its target is not known.

Findings and limits, study-wide: Some patients' high day-60 TCRbeta diversity was traced to surviving recipient T cells and thymic progenitors. The authors attributed T-cell counts and diversity one year after transplant mostly to newly produced T cells. Reportedly, alpha-beta T cells present about two months post-transplant originated from several hundred expanded clones of graft origin.

The CDR3 has 13 residues. V lost 0 bases and J 6 bases, leaving 8 bases between the germline ends. The V gene's germline CDR1 is KGHSH and CDR2 LQKENI. Preparation of the TCRbeta library was carried out with unique molecular identifiers. TCRdb ran MiXCR on the PCR reads and lists one entry per CDR3 protein. The table lists hundreds of thousands of distinct CDR3 sequences, around 13% of them singletons. This clonotype originated in a girl between 2 and 10 years old with congenital amegakaryocytic thrombocytopenia, due to receive a stem cell transplant. The sequenced sample was PBMCs, obtained before TCRalphabeta/CD19-depleted stem cell transplant. This sequence joins TRBV18 and TRBJ1-1; the D is unclear. The CDR3: CASSPPVVSEAFF. The CDR3 nucleotides read TGTGCCAGCTCACCACCGGTAGTTTCTGAAGCTTTCTTT.